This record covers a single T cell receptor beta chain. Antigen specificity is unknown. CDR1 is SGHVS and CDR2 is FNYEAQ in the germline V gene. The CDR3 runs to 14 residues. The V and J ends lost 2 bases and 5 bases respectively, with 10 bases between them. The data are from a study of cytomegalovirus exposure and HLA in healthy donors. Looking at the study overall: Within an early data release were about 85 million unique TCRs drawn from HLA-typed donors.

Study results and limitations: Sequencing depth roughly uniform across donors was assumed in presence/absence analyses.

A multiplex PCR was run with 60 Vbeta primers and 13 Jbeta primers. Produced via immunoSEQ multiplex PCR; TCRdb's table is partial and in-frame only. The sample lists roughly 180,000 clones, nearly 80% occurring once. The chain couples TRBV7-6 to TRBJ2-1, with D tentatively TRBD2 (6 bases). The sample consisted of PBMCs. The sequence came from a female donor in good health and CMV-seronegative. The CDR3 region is CASSLQRAHNEQFF. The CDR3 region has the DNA TGTGCCAGCAGCTTACAGCGGGCCCACAATGAGCAGTTCTTC.